A selection of T cell receptor beta chains follows, all from one sample in a study of cytomegalovirus exposure and HLA in healthy donors. This table comes from immunoSEQ multiplex PCR, and its TCRdb copy is limited to in-frame clones, with some not included. The table lists 150,000 to 200,000 clones, roughly 90% of them singletons. Sequenced material: PBMCs. Receptors were obtained from a young woman in good health and CMV-seronegative. Each CDR3 is given with its conserved first and last residue. The D gene is left open where the match is weak.

j_call: TRBJ1-2; d_call: .; v_call: TRBV7-9; cdr3_aa: CASSLSTATNYGYTF
j_call: TRBJ2-3; d_call: TRBD1; v_call: TRBV10-3; cdr3_aa: CAITTGGSTDTQYF
j_call: TRBJ2-1; d_call: TRBD2; v_call: TRBV28; cdr3_aa: CASSPPSGRVSDEQFF
j_call: TRBJ1-4; d_call: .; v_call: TRBV27; cdr3_aa: CATGGDTNEKLFF
j_call: TRBJ2-2; d_call: .; v_call: TRBV6-5; cdr3_aa: CASSPLTTGTGELFF
j_call: TRBJ2-1; d_call: .; v_call: TRBV19; cdr3_aa: CASSILGGSGNEQFF
j_call: TRBJ1-5; d_call: .; v_call: TRBV6-1; cdr3_aa: CASSEGDLGGQPQHF
j_call: TRBJ2-5; d_call: .; v_call: TRBV9; cdr3_aa: CASSVEPGTGETQYF
j_call: TRBJ2-2; d_call: TRBD1; v_call: TRBV27; cdr3_aa: CASSHGQGITGELFF
j_call: TRBJ1-1; d_call: .; v_call: TRBV2; cdr3_aa: CASSAQGGNTEAFF
j_call: TRBJ2-1; d_call: TRBD1; v_call: TRBV7-9; cdr3_aa: CASSVRGSSYNEQFF
j_call: TRBJ1-1; d_call: .; v_call: TRBV7-8; cdr3_aa: CASSSERVRNTEAFF
j_call: TRBJ1-2; d_call: TRBD1; v_call: TRBV19; cdr3_aa: CASSVTGDYGYTF
j_call: TRBJ2-7; d_call: TRBD1; v_call: TRBV27; cdr3_aa: CASSRDRGYEQYF
j_call: TRBJ1-5; d_call: .; v_call: TRBV4-1; cdr3_aa: CASSQDGGYQPQHF
j_call: TRBJ2-7; d_call: .; v_call: TRBV2; cdr3_aa: CASGRGAPSYEQYF
j_call: TRBJ1-1; d_call: TRBD1; v_call: TRBV11-2; cdr3_aa: CASSRNLQGATEAFF
j_call: TRBJ2-3; d_call: TRBD1; v_call: TRBV30; cdr3_aa: CAWSRQGAPTDTQYF
j_call: TRBJ1-5; d_call: .; v_call: TRBV10-3; cdr3_aa: CAISESSFRGNQPQHF
j_call: TRBJ1-1; d_call: .; v_call: TRBV7-6; cdr3_aa: CASSLAGTGRKAFF
j_call: TRBJ2-3; d_call: .; v_call: TRBV19; cdr3_aa: CASSPGSLLTDTQYF
j_call: TRBJ2-3; d_call: .; v_call: TRBV2; cdr3_aa: CASSLSTDTQYF
j_call: TRBJ2-5; d_call: TRBD2; v_call: TRBV5-5; cdr3_aa: CASSLGSSGGQETQYF
j_call: TRBJ1-1; d_call: TRBD1; v_call: TRBV19; cdr3_aa: CASSIGTGGYEAFF
j_call: TRBJ2-2; d_call: TRBD2; v_call: TRBV11-1; cdr3_aa: CASSSPGRVNTGELFF
j_call: TRBJ1-6; d_call: .; v_call: TRBV6-5; cdr3_aa: CASSYSRGGENSPLHF
j_call: TRBJ2-2; d_call: TRBD2; v_call: TRBV14; cdr3_aa: CASTQGRVGNTGELFF
j_call: TRBJ2-5; d_call: TRBD1; v_call: TRBV5-6; cdr3_aa: CASSILDRGVRETQYF
j_call: TRBJ2-5; d_call: .; v_call: TRBV28; cdr3_aa: CASAEETQETQYF
j_call: TRBJ2-7; d_call: TRBD2; v_call: TRBV28; cdr3_aa: CASSLLAGGRWQYF
j_call: TRBJ2-3; d_call: TRBD1; v_call: TRBV5-1; cdr3_aa: CASSLPTGTGLDTQYF
j_call: TRBJ2-5; d_call: .; v_call: TRBV9; cdr3_aa: CASSGRARETQYF
j_call: TRBJ2-2; d_call: .; v_call: TRBV28; cdr3_aa: CASSPRTGPGELFF
j_call: TRBJ2-2; d_call: .; v_call: TRBV2; cdr3_aa: CASSEYSSNGELFF
j_call: TRBJ2-3; d_call: .; v_call: TRBV28; cdr3_aa: CASLTGGGSTDTQYF
j_call: TRBJ1-5; d_call: .; v_call: TRBV5-8; cdr3_aa: CASSLDSGSGSNQPQHF
j_call: TRBJ1-1; d_call: TRBD1; v_call: TRBV5-1; cdr3_aa: CASSAQGGNTEAFF
j_call: TRBJ2-7; d_call: .; v_call: TRBV5-6; cdr3_aa: CASSFSGVEQYF
j_call: TRBJ2-1; d_call: TRBD1; v_call: TRBV12-5; cdr3_aa: CASGSGTGMNEQFF
j_call: TRBJ2-7; d_call: TRBD1; v_call: TRBV4-1; cdr3_aa: CASSQGQGPAYEQYF
j_call: TRBJ2-1; d_call: TRBD2; v_call: TRBV6-1; cdr3_aa: CASSVMGLAVNEQFF
j_call: TRBJ1-1; d_call: .; v_call: TRBV10-3; cdr3_aa: CAISELGETEAFF
j_call: TRBJ1-1; d_call: .; v_call: TRBV25-1; cdr3_aa: CASSGSQEGGTEAFF
j_call: TRBJ1-3; d_call: .; v_call: TRBV10-3; cdr3_aa: CAVGTGFGSGNTIYF
j_call: TRBJ1-1; d_call: TRBD1; v_call: TRBV19; cdr3_aa: CASSAPGQQNTEAFF
j_call: TRBJ1-5; d_call: .; v_call: TRBV7-9; cdr3_aa: CASSSGWSSLGDQPQHF
j_call: TRBJ1-2; d_call: .; v_call: TRBV5-6; cdr3_aa: CASSIIETGTSYTF